This T cell receptor (beta chain) was identified in a study of OX40 agonist ivuxolimab in advanced cancers. Notes on the research overall: Ivuxolimab was an agonistic, fully human IgG2 monoclonal antibody directed against OX40 (CD134), a costimulatory receptor. Intravenous ivuxolimab was administered to patients every 2 weeks at six dose levels: 0.01, 0.1, 0.3, 1.5, 3 and 10 mg/kg. Of the 50 to 55 dose-escalation patients, hepatocellular carcinoma was present in around 20, melanoma in around 15, renal cell carcinoma in 9 and head and neck cancer in 9. In the dose-escalation cohort, roughly 82% of patients were male, and the mean age was around 60 years with a range of about 20 to 80. Patients were allowed to have had prior anti-PD-1, anti-PD-L1 or anti-CTLA-4 therapy, and approximately 37% of the dose-escalation patients had been treated with checkpoint inhibitors. Partial responses occurred in three dose-escalation patients: two with cutaneous melanoma and one with hepatocellular carcinoma. The purpose of peripheral TCRbeta sequencing was to test whether ivuxolimab changed TCR sequence diversity and led to clonal T-cell expansion. The paper reports the monotherapy dose-escalation portion (N = 52 patients) of the phase I ivuxolimab trial. Overall study results and their limits: At doses of 0.1 to 3.0 mg/kg, clonal expansion of both CD4+ and CD8+ blood T cells was observed from baseline to week 6. Low levels of normalized T-cell clonal expansion were also seen in some patients who did not respond. After ivuxolimab, CD8+ T cells had more expanded clones than CD4+ T cells on average. The antigen specificity of the peripheral T cells that underwent clonal expansion was not determined. In partial responders in the 0.1-3.0 mg/kg groups, normalized peripheral clonal expansion was found to be among the lowest, especially among CD8+ T cells.

Reading the germline V gene gives CDR1 SGHDN and CDR2 FVKESK. Trimmed from V: 0 bases; trimmed from J: 4 bases; junction bases lacking a gene match: 7. Measured from the cysteine to the phenylalanine, the CDR3 is 17 residues long. Only the CDR3 part of the read is kept: 51 bases, read in frame from the first base. A remark on this clone: What antigen it recognizes has not been identified. Base qualities are not provided; no much larger clone lies one nucleotide away.

Patients with autoimmune disease history or receiving systemic immunosuppression were excluded from the trial. In every dose cohort, peripheral blood was drawn for TCR sequencing at baseline, cycle 4 day 1, and cycle 7 day 1. The samples were drawn from a first-in-human, open-label, multicenter phase I dose-escalation trial of ivuxolimab. The trial enrolled adults with locally advanced or metastatic head and neck squamous cell, hepatocellular, melanoma or renal cell carcinoma. Before TCR sequencing, CD4+ and CD8+ T cells were separately sorted from peripheral blood. Genomic DNA was extracted from sorted cells for sequencing of the TCRbeta CDR3 region. The immunoSEQ Assay was used to sequence the TCRbeta CDR3 regions. This immuneACCESS table, as held by TCRdb, lists in-frame sequences with V and J called but not all clones. Of the missing ones, under half trace to an unresolved V gene in checked studies; the others have no known cause. A total of about 50,000 clones appear in this sample, just over 85% of them only once. The ten biggest clones cover roughly three fifths of the sample.

The sequence joins TRBV14 to TRBJ2-1, with 9 middle bases fitting TRBD1. The TCR was taken from an adult with an advanced solid tumor such as melanoma, head and neck, liver or kidney cancer. The sample here was CD4+ or CD8+ T cells sorted from blood, taken in a trial of the OX40 agonist ivuxolimab. The sequence in DNA is TGTGCCAGCAGCCAAGATTTAGCGACAGGGGGATACAATGAGCAGTTCTTC. Translated, it reads CASSQDLATGGYNEQFF.